This T cell receptor (beta chain) came from a study of shared clonotypes between healthy human individuals (dated by TCRdb to the early 2020s). At the level of the whole study: The cohort comprised a couple of women and a few men aged 18 to 49 years. Blood TCR repertoires of four to six healthy adults were deeply sequenced to estimate repertoire size and the extent of clonotype sharing between individuals. To increase sequencing depth and limit assay-specific biases, TCR repertoire library preparation and sequencing were carried out by different laboratories using diverse techniques. Each donor's leukapheresis produced roughly between roughly 0.85 and 10 billion PBMCs. Study-level results and caveats: Because the study included only a small number of donors, the genetic and exposure-history diversity represented was limited. Sampling was limited to blood, and TCR repertoires in tissue likely differ from TCR repertoires in blood. Pairwise subsampling led to the expectation that sequencing depth would affect the degree of clonotype sharing among donors.

Using the deep immunoSEQ assay, multiplex PCR amplified TCR CDR3 regions from genomic DNA. For each cell subset, the extracted genomic DNA was distributed evenly across all wells of several immunoSEQ 96-well plates, and each plate served as one replicate. For unsorted PBMC, about 0.3 ug genomic DNA, equal to 25,000 to 35,000 T cell genomes, was loaded into each replicate PCR. Unsorted PBMC genomic DNA was sequenced across ten immunoSEQ deep assay plates. Purified libraries were quantified with a Qubit 3.0 fluorometer, sized on a Bioanalyzer 2100, and re-quantified with the KAPA Library Quantification kit. Every immunoSEQ 96-well plate was sequenced on a dedicated single-read 150-cycle Illumina NextSeq 550 flow cell. From the authors' description of their analysis: The immunoSEQ output contained only junctional sequences without quality scores, so filtering could not match that applied to full-length reads. To assign V/J genes and CDR3, sequences were annotated against IMGT germline references using PyIR, a Python wrapper for IgBLAST v1.9. Reads were removed for weak V/J assignments (E-value above 1e-6), missing CDR3, stop codons, out-of-frame junctions, or ambiguous translated residues. V3J clonotypes were defined as sequences sharing an identical inferred V gene, J gene, and CDR3 amino acid sequence. Percentage overlap between repertoires was computed as shared unique clonotypes divided by the size of the smaller repertoire. Repertoire richness was assessed with RTK rarefaction, the Chao1 estimator, and Recon v2.1 estimates of unobserved clonotypes. The clones in this table, taken by TCRdb from immuneACCESS, are in-frame only. Not every clone is retained; where verified, under half of the shortfall comes from an unresolved V gene, and the cause of the rest is unknown. Clonal size and the V and J genes are those of that table, whereas D and trimming came from the DNA. Counted in this sample were roughly 450,000 clones; less than 85% of them appeared once. 10% to 15% of the sample comes from the top ten.

V and J lose 4 bases and 3 bases, and a span of 13 bases separates them. The CDR3 sequence holds 14 residues, the cysteine and phenylalanine included. Only the CDR3 DNA stays, 42 bases, in frame from base 1. Reading the germline V gene gives CDR1 ENHRY and CDR2 SYGVKD. Worth noting for this clone: No cognate antigen has been identified for it. There are no base qualities to consult, and no much larger clone falls within one base.

Healthy HIV-negative adults with no recently reported acute infections or vaccinations were included as donors. Only Caucasian adults living in Nashville, Tennessee, USA were represented among the donors. For unsorted samples, some 90 million PBMCs were counted and genomic DNA was extracted with the QIAamp DNA Blood Mini kit. After blood collection by leukapheresis, PBMCs were isolated using Ficoll-Histopaque density gradient centrifugation and then cryopreserved in the vapor phase of liquid nitrogen. The source of this sequence is a woman in her forties in good health. Some clones in this sample may be carry-over from other donors' samples. The sequence joins TRBV10-3 to TRBJ2-7; tentative D gene TRBD2, with 5 bases matching. The sequencing input was PBMCs. The DNA reads as follows: TGTGCCATCAGTGTGTCCGGGGTAAACTACGAGCAGTACTTC. Translated, this gives CAISVSGVNYEQYF.